Below are 16 T cell receptor beta chains sequenced from a single sample in a study of blood T cell repertoires in COVID-19. The assay was immunoSEQ multiplex PCR, and TCRdb's table has in-frame clones only and misses some. The table lists around 200,000 clones, approximately 86% of them singletons. Sequences were obtained from peripheral blood. The receptor set was obtained from a man aged 40-50 years with acute or convalescent COVID-19.

This sequence joins TRBV7-3 and TRBJ2-5, with a possible D match to TRBD2 (5 bases). Trimming shortened V by 6 bases and J by 2 bases, and 16 bases separated the two germline ends. Germline CDR1 SGHTA, CDR2 FQGTGA. The CDR3 has 15 residues. The CDR3 is CASRVRIALQETQYF. In nucleotides, the CDR3 is TGTGCCAGCAGAGTCAGAATAGCGCTACAAGAGACCCAGTACTTC.

The J gene is TRBJ2-2, the V gene TRBV5-6; no clear D. V lost 1 base and J 1 base, leaving 5 bases between the germline ends. CDR3 length equals 14 residues. Germline V gene lookup returns CDR1 SGHDT and CDR2 YYEEEE. Here the CDR3 DNA reads TGTGCCAGCAGCTTGTTTCAGAACACCGGGGAGCTGTTTTTT. Translated, it gives CASSLFQNTGELFF.

Concerning this clone: This sample includes further DNA sequences coding for the same CDR3. The chain links TRBV2 to TRBJ2-7, with 8 bases identical to TRBD1. The CDR3 sequence is 13 residues long. Germline-derived CDR1 and CDR2 are SNHLY and FYNNEI. V was pared by 6 bases and J by 0 bases, with 1 base of the junction left unmatched. The CDR3: CASSDRGSYEQYF. The CDR3 DNA reads TGTGCCAGCAGCGACAGGGGCTCCTACGAGCAGTACTTC.

The V call is TRBV4-1, the J call TRBJ1-1; D unclear. V was cut by 6 bases and J by 0 bases, with 11 bases left in between. From germline, CDR1 is MGHRA and CDR2 YSYEKL. There are 14 residues in the CDR3. The CDR3 here is CASSSPAMNTEAFF. The DNA for the CDR3 is TGCGCCAGCAGTTCGCCAGCGATGAACACTGAAGCTTTCTTT.

The chain links TRBV7-9 to TRBJ2-7; weak D call: TRBD2 (7 bases). CDR3 length: 14 residues. Germline V CDR1 and CDR2: SEHNR, FQNEAQ (reference sequence). V dropped 1 base and J dropped 5 bases, with 12 bases sitting between them. CDR3 loop: CASSLEWGGHEQYF. CDR3 sequence (DNA): TGTGCCAGCAGCTTAGAATGGGGGGGCCACGAGCAGTACTTC.

The rearrangement joins TRBV5-5 to TRBJ2-7; 9 bases line up with TRBD1. Trimming took 7 bases from V and 1 from J; bases not matched to a gene: 3. Germline V gene lookup returns CDR1 SGHKS and CDR2 YYEKEE (reference sequence). The CDR3 has 13 amino acids. The CDR3 DNA sequence: TGTGCCAGCGGAGGGACAGGGTCCTACGAGCAGTACTTC. Its protein is CASGGTGSYEQYF.

The rearrangement links TRBV3-1 (or the pseudogene TRBV3-2) to TRBJ2-7; possible D gene TRBD1, 5 bases. The V end lost 5 bases, the J end lost 11 bases, and 19 bases lay between the germline ends. The germline V gene has CDR1 LGHDT and CDR2 YNNKEL (reference sequence). This CDR3 is 13 amino acids long. Written as DNA, the CDR3 is TGTGCCAGCAGCTCCCAGGGTGGCACTCTGGAGTACTTC. Translation: CASSSQGGTLEYF.

The chain couples TRBV28 to TRBJ1-5; 7 nucleotides agree with TRBD1. CDR1 MDHEN and CDR2 SYDVKM come from the germline V gene. The CDR3 contains 16 residues. V lost 5 bases and J lost 7; bases outside the gene matches: 14. The CDR3 DNA sequence: TGTGCCAGCAGTCTCCCCGGGACAGCCCTCGAGCAGCCCCAGCATTTT. This codes for CASSLPGTALEQPQHF. The complete variable domain, with remaining parts taken from reference TRBV28 and TRBJ1-5, reads DVKVTQSSRYLVKRTGEKVFLECVQDMDHENMFWYRQDPGLGLRLIYFSYDVKMKEKGDIPEGYSVSREKKERFSLILESASTNQTSMYLCASSLPGTALEQPQHFGDGTRLSIL.

This chain uses TRBV19 with TRBJ1-4; no reliable D call. Trimming pared 5 bases from V and 0 bases from J, leaving 10 bases between. The CDR3 contains 15 residues. Germline CDR1 reads LNHDA; CDR2 reads SQIVND (reference sequence). CDR3 loop: CASSEALATNEKLFF. DNA of the CDR3: TGTGCCAGTAGTGAGGCTCTGGCAACTAATGAAAAACTGTTTTTT.

The genes are TRBV19 and TRBJ1-2; 11 bases line up with TRBD1. CDR3 length: 15 residues. J lost 5 bases, V lost 9 bases, and 11 bases had no gene match. Germline CDR1 and CDR2: LNHDA and SQIVND (reference sequence). CDR3 sequence: CASRDRGFSGYGYTF. CDR3 bases: TGTGCCAGCCGGGACAGGGGGTTCTCGGGGTATGGCTACACCTTC. The entire variable domain, with the rest obtained from reference TRBV19 and TRBJ1-2, is as follows: DGGITQSPKYLFRKEGQNVTLSCEQNLNHDAMYWYRQDPGQGLRLIYYSQIVNDFQKGDIAEGYSVSREKKESFPLTVTSAQKNPTAFYLCASRDRGFSGYGYTFGSGTRLTVV.

The chain recombines TRBV7-3 with TRBJ2-1; 11 bases match TRBD2. This CDR3 spans 14 amino acids. The V segment lost 5 bases and the J segment 7 bases; nucleotides outside the gene matches: 4. Germline CDR1 SGHTA, CDR2 FQGTGA. The CDR3 spells CASSRVAGGNEQFF. The CDR3, as DNA: TGTGCCAGCAGCCGAGTAGCGGGAGGGAATGAGCAGTTCTTC.

V gene TRBV18 combines with J gene TRBJ2-3; D unresolved. The CDR3 covers 13 residues. Germline CDR1 KGHSH, CDR2 LQKENI. Trimming took 4 bases from V and 4 from J, leaving 9 bases between them. In DNA form, the CDR3 reads TGTGCCAGCTCACTTAGCAGCTCAGATACGCAGTATTTT. Residues: CASSLSSSDTQYF.

The V and J genes are TRBV5-1 and TRBJ2-3; 9 positions match TRBD1. Germline-derived CDR1 and CDR2 are SGHRS and YFSETQ. The CDR3 has 15 amino acids. The trim removed 5 bases at V and 5 bases at J, leaving 9 bases unmatched. CDR3 sequence reads: CASSPQGAGGDTQYF. The CDR3 nucleotides read TGCGCCAGCAGTCCACAGGGGGCCGGGGGAGATACGCAGTATTTT.

The J gene is TRBJ2-7, the V gene TRBV7-2; tentative D call: TRBD1 (6 bases). Deletions cut 8 bases from V and 1 base from J, with 12 bases between. The CDR3 is made up of 13 amino acids. Germline V gene data show CDR1 as SGHTA and CDR2 as FQGNSA. DNA of the CDR3: TGTGCCAGCTCTGAGGGGGTTTCCTACGAGCAGTACTTC. Protein product: CASSEGVSYEQYF.

This chain connects TRBV11-1 to TRBJ1-1, with D unresolved. The CDR3 contains 15 residues. V shed 1 base and J shed 7 bases, with 16 bases lying between them. Germline lookup yields CDR1 SGHAT and CDR2 FQDESV (reference sequence). The CDR3: CASSLVPPIGLEAFF. CDR3 DNA sequence: TGTGCCAGCAGCTTAGTACCACCCATTGGCCTTGAAGCTTTCTTT.

The J gene is TRBJ2-7, the V gene TRBV28, with a weak D call TRBD2 (6 bases). The V gene's germline CDR1 is MDHEN and CDR2 SYDVKM. The V end was cut by 2 bases, the J end by 1 base, with 12 bases between. The CDR3 runs to 15 residues. This CDR3 reads CASSLEGGGSYEQYF. The CDR3 DNA sequence: TGTGCCAGCAGTTTAGAGGGAGGAGGGTCCTACGAGCAGTACTTC.